Following are 12 T cell receptor beta chains from one sample sequenced in a study of PD-1 blockade in classical Hodgkin lymphoma. All patients experienced relapse after autologous stem cell transplantation, and brentuximab vedotin exposure was variable. Profiling relied on immunoSEQ multiplex PCR, and the TCRdb table lists in-frame clones only, not all of them. The sample shows around 45,000 clones, 88% of them seen only once. Sequenced here: peripheral blood mononuclear cells (PBMCs), sampled at baseline. Source of these receptors: a human donor with classical Hodgkin lymphoma.

This chain links TRBV7-8 with TRBJ2-1; weak D call: TRBD2 (6 bases). This CDR3 comprises 15 residues. Germline CDR1 is SGHVS and CDR2 is FQNEAQ. Between the trimmed V and J ends, which lost 1 base and 5 bases, there was a span of 12 bases. The CDR3 protein is CASSLVWGVNNEQFF. DNA for the CDR3: TGTGCCAGCAGCTTAGTGTGGGGGGTAAACAATGAGCAGTTCTTC.

This clone was counted a few times. The chain employs TRBV18 and TRBJ1-2; no clear D gene. The CDR3 loop spans 13 amino acids. The ends were cut back, 2 bases at V and 6 bases at J, with 10 bases in the middle. Germline V gives CDR1 KGHSH, CDR2 LQKENI. The CDR3 DNA sequence: TGTGCCAGCTCACCAGGGCAGGTGGATGGCTACACCTTC. It codes for CASSPGQVDGYTF.

CDR3 amino acids: CASSNRLASDTQYF. In DNA, the CDR3 is TGTGCCAGCAGCAACAGACTAGCATCAGATACGCAGTATTTT. The V call is TRBV6-5, the J call TRBJ2-3; 7 bases fit TRBD2. Germline V gives CDR1 MNHEY, CDR2 SVGAGI. The CDR3 contains 14 residues. V was pared by 6 bases and J by 4 bases, with 7 bases of the junction left unmatched.

This chain uses TRBV6-1 with TRBJ2-3, with D unresolved. With 8 bases removed from V and 0 bases from J, the gap between germline ends came to 12 bases. The germline gives CDR1 MNHNS, CDR2 SASEGT. This CDR3 is 14 amino acids long. The CDR3 protein is CASCTEWSTDTQYF. CDR3 coding DNA: TGTGCCAGCTGCACTGAATGGAGCACAGATACGCAGTATTTT.

Relative to its sample, this clone is medium-sized (0.01 to 0.1%). The chain carries TRBV6-6 and TRBJ2-5; a weak D match, TRBD2 (6 bases). The CDR3 contains 13 residues. The V gene lost 6 bases and the J gene lost 3 bases, with 11 bases spanning the gap. Germline lookup yields CDR1 MNHNY and CDR2 SVGAGI (reference sequence). DNA for the CDR3: TGTGCCAGCAGGGGGACTCCGAAAGAGACCCAGTACTTC. Residues: CASRGTPKETQYF.

The V and J genes are TRBV4-1 and TRBJ1-4; 8 nucleotides agree with TRBD1. This CDR3 contains 16 residues. J gave up 7 bases and V 4 bases, and 11 bases lay outside the gene matches. The germline gives CDR1 MGHRA, CDR2 YSYEKL. The CDR3 coding sequence is TGCGCCAGCAGCCTCTGGCCCGACAGGGGAAGTGAAAAACTGTTTTTT. Protein sequence: CASSLWPDRGSEKLFF.

The chain recombines TRBV5-1 with TRBJ1-2; 7 nucleotides align to TRBD1. Germline CDR1 is SGHRS and CDR2 is YFSETQ. The CDR3 has 13 residues. V was pared by 2 bases and J by 2 bases, with 0 bases of the junction left unmatched. As DNA, the CDR3 is TGCGCCAGCAGCTTACAGGGGAACTATGGCTACACCTTC. Translating it yields CASSLQGNYGYTF.

About this clone itself: One end of the junction fails to match germline, which may point to a read error. V is TRBV11-2 and J is TRBJ1-1; 7 positions agree with TRBD1. Germline assignment: CDR1 SGHAT and CDR2 FQNNGV. The CDR3 sequence is 11 residues long. CDR3 residues: CASSLYRGLVF. The CDR3 nucleotides read TGTGCCAGCAGCCTCTACAGGGGACTGGTCTTT.

The CDR3 bases are TGCGCCAGCAGCCAAGTCACTAACACCCCAAATGAAAAACTGTTTTTT. Translating gives CASSQVTNTPNEKLFF. V is TRBV4-1 and J is TRBJ1-4; unclear D gene. The CDR3 extends over 16 amino acids. V lost 1 base, J lost 5 bases, and 14 bases lay in between. The germline V gene encodes CDR1 MGHRA and CDR2 YSYEKL.

The chain uses TRBV2 and TRBJ2-3, with 7 nucleotides matching TRBD1. The germline CDR1 and CDR2 sequences are SNHLY and FYNNEI. This CDR3 is built from 13 residues. With V trimmed by 8 bases and J by 4 bases, 6 bases remained unmatched. The CDR3: CASGDRAPDTQYF. The CDR3 DNA sequence: TGTGCCAGCGGCGACAGGGCCCCAGATACGCAGTATTTT.

V gene TRBV7-7 combines with J gene TRBJ2-1; a possible D gene is TRBD1 (6 bases). The CDR3 sequence is 11 residues long. CDR1 is SSHAT, CDR2 FNYEAQ, per germline (reference sequence). Here the CDR3 reads CTGDRSNEQFF. Here the CDR3 DNA reads TGTACTGGAGACAGGTCCAATGAGCAGTTCTTC.

V gene TRBV2 combines with J gene TRBJ2-7, with D possibly matching TRBD2 (5 bases). Germline V gene sequence: CDR1 SNHLY, CDR2 FYNNEI. Trimming stripped 1 base from V and 3 bases from J, with 10 bases between. This CDR3 region has 14 residues. CDR3: CASSEERGLYEQYF. Written as DNA, the CDR3 is TGTGCCAGCAGTGAAGAACGCGGACTCTACGAGCAGTACTTC.